This T cell receptor (beta chain) stems from a study of T cell changes during pregnancy in multiple sclerosis. Assay used: immunoSEQ multiplex PCR; TCRdb lists only in-frame clones, some missing. The data hold roughly 90,000 clones, with 94% observed a single time. The CDR3 sequence is 17 residues long. V was shortened by 3 bases and J by 0 bases, with 14 bases between the two germline ends. The germline CDR1 and CDR2 sequences are SGHTA and FQGNSA. The sequencing here drew on peripheral blood, taken in the third trimester of pregnancy. V is TRBV7-2 and J is TRBJ1-4; D gene ambiguous. This sequence originates from a female donor with multiple sclerosis, enrolled in a pregnancy study. The CDR3 DNA reads TGTGCCAGCAGCTTCCCCGTCGGCGGTGCAACTAATGAAAAACTGTTTTTT. This gives the protein CASSFPVGGATNEKLFF.